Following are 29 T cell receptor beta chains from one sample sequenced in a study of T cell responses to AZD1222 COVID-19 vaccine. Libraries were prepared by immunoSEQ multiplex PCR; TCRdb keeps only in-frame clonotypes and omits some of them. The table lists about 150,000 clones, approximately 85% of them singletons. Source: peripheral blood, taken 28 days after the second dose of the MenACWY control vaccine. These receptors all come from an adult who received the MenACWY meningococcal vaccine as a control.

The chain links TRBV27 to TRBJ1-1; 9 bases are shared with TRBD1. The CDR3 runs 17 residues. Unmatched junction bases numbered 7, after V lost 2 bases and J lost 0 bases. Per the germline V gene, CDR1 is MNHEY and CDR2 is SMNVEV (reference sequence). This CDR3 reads CASSLRAGQGLNTEAFF. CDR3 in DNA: TGTGCCAGCAGTTTAAGGGCGGGACAGGGCTTGAACACTGAAGCTTTCTTT.

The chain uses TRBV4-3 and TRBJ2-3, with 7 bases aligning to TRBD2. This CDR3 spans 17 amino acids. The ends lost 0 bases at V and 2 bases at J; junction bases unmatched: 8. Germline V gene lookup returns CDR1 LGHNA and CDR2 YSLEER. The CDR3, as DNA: TGCGCCAGCAGCCAAGATCTAGCGGATGGGAACACAGATACGCAGTATTTT. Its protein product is CASSQDLADGNTDTQYF.

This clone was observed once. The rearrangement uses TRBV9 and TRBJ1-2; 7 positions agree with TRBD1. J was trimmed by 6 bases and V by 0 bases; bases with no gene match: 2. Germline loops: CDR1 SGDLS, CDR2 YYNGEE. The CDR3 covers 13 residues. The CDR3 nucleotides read TGTGCCAGCAGCGTAGGAGGGGGCGATGGCTACACCTTC. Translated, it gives CASSVGGGDGYTF.

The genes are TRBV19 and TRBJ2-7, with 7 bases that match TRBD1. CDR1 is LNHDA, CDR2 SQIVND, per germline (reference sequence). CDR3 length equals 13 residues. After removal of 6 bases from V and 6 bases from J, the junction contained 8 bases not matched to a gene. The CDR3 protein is CASSVTGQVEQYF. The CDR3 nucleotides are TGTGCCAGTAGCGTTACCGGACAGGTCGAGCAGTACTTC.

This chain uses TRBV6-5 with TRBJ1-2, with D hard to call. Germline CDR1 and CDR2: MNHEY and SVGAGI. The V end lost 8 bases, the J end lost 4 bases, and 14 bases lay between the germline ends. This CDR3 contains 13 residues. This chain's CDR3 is CASLDGVTYGYTF. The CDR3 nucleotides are TGTGCCAGCCTTGACGGGGTAACCTATGGCTACACCTTC.

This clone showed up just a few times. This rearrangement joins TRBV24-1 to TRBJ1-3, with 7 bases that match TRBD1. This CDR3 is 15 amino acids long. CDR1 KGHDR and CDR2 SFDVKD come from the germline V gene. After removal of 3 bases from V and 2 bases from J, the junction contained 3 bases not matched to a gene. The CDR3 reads CATSDPGTAGNTIYF. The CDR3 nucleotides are TGTGCCACCAGTGATCCTGGGACAGCTGGAAACACCATATATTTT.

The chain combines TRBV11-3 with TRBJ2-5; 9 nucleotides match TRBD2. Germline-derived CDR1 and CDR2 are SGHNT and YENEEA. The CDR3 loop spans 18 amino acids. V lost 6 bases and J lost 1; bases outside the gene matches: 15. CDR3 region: CASRGDSGGARRQETQYF. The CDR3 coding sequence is TGTGCCAGCAGAGGTGATAGCGGGGGAGCCCGTCGCCAAGAGACCCAGTACTTC.

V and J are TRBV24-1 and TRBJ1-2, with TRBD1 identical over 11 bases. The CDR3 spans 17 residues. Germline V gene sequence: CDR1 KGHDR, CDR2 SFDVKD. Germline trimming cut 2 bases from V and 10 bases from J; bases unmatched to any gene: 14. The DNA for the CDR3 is TGTGCCACCAGTGATTATGCACCTGGGACAGGGGGGTTCGACTACACCTTC. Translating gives CATSDYAPGTGGFDYTF.

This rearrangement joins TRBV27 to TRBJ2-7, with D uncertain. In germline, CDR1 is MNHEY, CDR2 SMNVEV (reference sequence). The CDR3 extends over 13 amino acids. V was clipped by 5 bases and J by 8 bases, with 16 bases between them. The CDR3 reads CASSPPSLLKQYF. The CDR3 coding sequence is TGTGCCAGCAGTCCCCCCTCGCTACTCAAGCAGTACTTC.

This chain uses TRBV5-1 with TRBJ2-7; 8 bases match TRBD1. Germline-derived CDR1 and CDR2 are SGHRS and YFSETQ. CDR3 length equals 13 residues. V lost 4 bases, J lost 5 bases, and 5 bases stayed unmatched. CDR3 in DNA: TGCGCCAGCAGCAACCAGGGGGCGAACGAGCAGTACTTC. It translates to CASSNQGANEQYF.

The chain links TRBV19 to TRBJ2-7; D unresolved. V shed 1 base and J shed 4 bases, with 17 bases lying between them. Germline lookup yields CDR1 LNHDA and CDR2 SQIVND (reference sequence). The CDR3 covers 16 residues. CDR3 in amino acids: CASSIVGNPSLYEQYF. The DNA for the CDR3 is TGTGCCAGTAGTATAGTGGGGAACCCTTCTTTGTACGAGCAGTACTTC.

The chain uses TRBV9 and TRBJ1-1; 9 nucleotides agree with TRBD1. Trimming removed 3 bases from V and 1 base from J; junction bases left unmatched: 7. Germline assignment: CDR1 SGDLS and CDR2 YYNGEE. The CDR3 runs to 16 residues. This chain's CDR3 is CASSEGQGLGNTEAFF. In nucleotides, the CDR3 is TGTGCCAGCAGCGAGGGACAGGGTCTGGGGAACACTGAAGCTTTCTTT. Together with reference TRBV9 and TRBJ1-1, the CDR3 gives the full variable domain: DSGVTQTPKHLITATGQRVTLRCSPRSGDLSVYWYQQSLDQGLQFLIQYYNGEERAKGNILERFSAQQFPDLHSELNLSSLELGDSALYFCASSEGQGLGNTEAFFGQGTRLTVV.

The CDR3 DNA reads TGTGCCAGCAGTTTGGGACAGGGGGCGGGAAGAGGCCAGCCCCAGCATTTT. Protein: CASSLGQGAGRGQPQHF. The chain combines TRBV2 with TRBJ1-5; 12 bases match TRBD1. The trim removed 5 bases at V and 7 bases at J, leaving 12 bases unmatched. CDR3 size: 17 residues. CDR1 and CDR2 (germline): SNHLY, FYNNEI.

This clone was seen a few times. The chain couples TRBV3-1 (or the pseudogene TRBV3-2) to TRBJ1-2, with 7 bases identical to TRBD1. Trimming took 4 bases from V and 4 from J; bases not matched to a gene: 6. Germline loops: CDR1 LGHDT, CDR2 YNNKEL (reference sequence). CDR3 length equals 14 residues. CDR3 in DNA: TGTGCCAGCAGCCCGGACAGGCGGGCCTATGGCTACACCTTC. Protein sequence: CASSPDRRAYGYTF.

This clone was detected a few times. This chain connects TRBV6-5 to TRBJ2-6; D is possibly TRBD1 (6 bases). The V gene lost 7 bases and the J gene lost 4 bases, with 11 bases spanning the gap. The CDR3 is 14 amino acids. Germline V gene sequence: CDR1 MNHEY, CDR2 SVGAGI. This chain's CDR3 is CASTAGAGANVLTF. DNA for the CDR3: TGTGCCAGCACCGCAGGGGCCGGGGCCAACGTCCTGACTTTC.

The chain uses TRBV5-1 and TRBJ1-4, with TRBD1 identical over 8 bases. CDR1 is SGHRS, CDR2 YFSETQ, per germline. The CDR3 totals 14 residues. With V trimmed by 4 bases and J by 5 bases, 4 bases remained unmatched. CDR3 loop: CASSLTGGNEKLFF. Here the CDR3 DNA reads TGCGCCAGCAGCCTCACAGGGGGGAATGAAAAACTGTTTTTT.

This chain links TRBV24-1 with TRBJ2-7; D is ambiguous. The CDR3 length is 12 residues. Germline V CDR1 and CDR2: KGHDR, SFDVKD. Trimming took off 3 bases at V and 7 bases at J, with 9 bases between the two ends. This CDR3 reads CATSDDQREQYF. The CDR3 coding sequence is TGTGCCACCAGTGATGATCAGCGAGAGCAGTACTTC.

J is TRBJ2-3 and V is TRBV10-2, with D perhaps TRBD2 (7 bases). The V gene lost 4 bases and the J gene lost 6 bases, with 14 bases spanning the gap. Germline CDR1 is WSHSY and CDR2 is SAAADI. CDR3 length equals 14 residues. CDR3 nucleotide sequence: TGCGCCAGCAGTGCTGGGGGGGCCGCGGATACGCAGTATTTT. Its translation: CASSAGGAADTQYF.

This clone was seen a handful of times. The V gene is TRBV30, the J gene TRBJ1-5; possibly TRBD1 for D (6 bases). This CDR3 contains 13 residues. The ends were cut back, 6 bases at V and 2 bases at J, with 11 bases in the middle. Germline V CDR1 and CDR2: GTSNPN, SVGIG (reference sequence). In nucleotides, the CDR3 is TGTGCCTGCGGCTGGACAGGCAATCAGCCCCAGCATTTT. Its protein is CACGWTGNQPQHF. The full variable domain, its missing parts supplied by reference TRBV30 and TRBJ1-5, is SQTIHQWPATLVQPVGSPLSLECTVEGTSNPNLYWYRQAAGRGLQLLFYSVGIGQISSEVPQNLSASRPQDRQFILSSKKLLLSDSGFYLCACGWTGNQPQHFGDGTRLSIL.

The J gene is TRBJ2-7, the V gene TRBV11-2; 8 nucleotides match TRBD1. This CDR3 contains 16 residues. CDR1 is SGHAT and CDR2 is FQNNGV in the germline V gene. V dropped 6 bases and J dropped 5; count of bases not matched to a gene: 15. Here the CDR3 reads CASRPLRAGGADEQYF. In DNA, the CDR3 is TGTGCCAGCAGGCCTCTCAGGGCAGGGGGCGCCGACGAGCAGTACTTC.

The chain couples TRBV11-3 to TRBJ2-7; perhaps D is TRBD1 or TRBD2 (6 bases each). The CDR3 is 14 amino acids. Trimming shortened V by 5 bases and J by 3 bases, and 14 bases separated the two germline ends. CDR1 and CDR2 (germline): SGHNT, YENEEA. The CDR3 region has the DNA TGTGCCAGCAGCCTACCCGGGGGCTTCTACGAGCAGTACTTC. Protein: CASSLPGGFYEQYF. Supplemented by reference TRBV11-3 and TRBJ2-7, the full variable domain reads EAGVVQSPRYKIIEKKQPVAFWCNPISGHNTLYWYLQNLGQGPELLIRYENEEAVDDSQLPKDRFSAERLKGVDSTLKIQPAELGDSAVYLCASSLPGGFYEQYFGPGTRLTVT.

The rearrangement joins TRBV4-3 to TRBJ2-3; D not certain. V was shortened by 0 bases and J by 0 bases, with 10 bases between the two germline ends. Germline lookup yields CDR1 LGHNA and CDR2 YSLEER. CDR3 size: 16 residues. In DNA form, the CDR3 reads TGCGCCAGCAGCCAAGATAGGAATCCAAGCACAGATACGCAGTATTTT. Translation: CASSQDRNPSTDTQYF.

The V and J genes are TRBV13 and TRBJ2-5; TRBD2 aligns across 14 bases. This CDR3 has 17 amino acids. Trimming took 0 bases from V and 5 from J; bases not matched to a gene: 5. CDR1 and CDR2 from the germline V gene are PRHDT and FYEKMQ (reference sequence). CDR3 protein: CASSLGTSGGAWETQYF. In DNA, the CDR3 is TGTGCCAGCAGCTTAGGGACTAGCGGGGGGGCCTGGGAGACCCAGTACTTC.

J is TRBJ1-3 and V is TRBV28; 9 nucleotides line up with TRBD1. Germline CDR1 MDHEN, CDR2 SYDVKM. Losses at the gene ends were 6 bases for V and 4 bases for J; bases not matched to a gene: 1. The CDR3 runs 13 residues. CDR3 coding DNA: TGTGCCAGCAGACAGGGGGCAGGAAACACCATATATTTT. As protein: CASRQGAGNTIYF.

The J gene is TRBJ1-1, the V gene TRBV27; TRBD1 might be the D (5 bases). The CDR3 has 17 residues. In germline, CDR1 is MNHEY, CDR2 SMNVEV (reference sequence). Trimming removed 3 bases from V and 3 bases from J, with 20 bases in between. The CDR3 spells CASSFTGRQRWDTEAFF. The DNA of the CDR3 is TGTGCCAGCAGTTTCACAGGTCGCCAGCGCTGGGACACTGAAGCTTTCTTT.

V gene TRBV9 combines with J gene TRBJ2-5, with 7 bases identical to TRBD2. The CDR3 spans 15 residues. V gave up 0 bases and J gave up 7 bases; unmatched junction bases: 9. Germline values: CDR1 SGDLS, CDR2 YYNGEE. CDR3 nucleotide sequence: TGTGCCAGCAGCGTAGACGAAACCCGGGGGGTGACCCAGTACTTC. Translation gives CASSVDETRGVTQYF.

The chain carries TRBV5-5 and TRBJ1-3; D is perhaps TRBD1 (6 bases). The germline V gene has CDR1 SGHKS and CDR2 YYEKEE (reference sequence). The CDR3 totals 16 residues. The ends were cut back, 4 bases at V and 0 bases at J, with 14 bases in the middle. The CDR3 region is CASSIEGVPSGNTIYF. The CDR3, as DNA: TGTGCCAGCAGCATAGAGGGGGTCCCCTCTGGAAACACCATATATTTT.

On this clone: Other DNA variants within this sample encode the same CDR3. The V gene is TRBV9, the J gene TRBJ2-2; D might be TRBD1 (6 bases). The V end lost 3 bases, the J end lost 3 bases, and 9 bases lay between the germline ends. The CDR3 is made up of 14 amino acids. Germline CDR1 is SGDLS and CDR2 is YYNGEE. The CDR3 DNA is TGTGCCAGCAGCGAACAGGGTTACACCGGGGAGCTGTTTTTT. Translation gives CASSEQGYTGELFF.

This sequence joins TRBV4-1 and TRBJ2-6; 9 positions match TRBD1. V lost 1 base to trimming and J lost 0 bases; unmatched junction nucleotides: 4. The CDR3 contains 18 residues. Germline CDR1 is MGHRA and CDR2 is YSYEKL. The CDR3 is CASSQAGTGTSGANVLTF. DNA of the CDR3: TGCGCCAGCAGCCAAGCCGGGACAGGGACCTCTGGGGCCAACGTCCTGACTTTC.